The T cell receptor (beta chain) under discussion was sequenced for a study of T-cell memory formation after mild COVID-19. Employing constant-segment primers, 5'RACE generated TCR alpha and TCR beta cDNA libraries bearing sample barcodes and UMIs. MiXCR, applied by TCRdb to the 5' RACE reads, yields one record per CDR3 protein. The repertoire holds about 290,000 distinct CDR3 sequences, with more than 15% as singletons. Study-level points and caveats: Researchers could not confirm that second-wave clones peaking on day 37 targeted SARS-CoV-2. Clones that shrank (day 15 to 85) were balanced CD4/CD8, whereas later expanders leaned CD4+. In pre-infection memory, a portion of responding clones appeared, which suggested that cross-reactive memory joined.

The V and J ends lost 5 bases and 4 bases respectively, with 14 bases between them. CDR3 length equals 14 residues. Per germline, CDR1 SGHVS and CDR2 FNYEAQ. There are a few counts of this clonotype. Antigen specificity is unknown. The specimen sequenced was PBMCs or a T cell subset sorted from them (not recorded which). V gene TRBV7-6 combines with J gene TRBJ1-1; D uncertain. The TCR sequence derives from a man between 18 and 29 years old who had mild COVID-19 (a few samples of this study predate the infection). Cell type and time point are not known. The CDR3 DNA reads TGTGCCAGCAGCGAGACCCTTACCCCCACTGAAGCTTTCTTT. Its protein is CASSETLTPTEAFF. Variable domain in full (rest from reference TRBV7-6 and TRBJ1-1): GAGVSQSPRYKVTKRGQDVALRCDPISGHVSLYWYRQALGQGPEFLTYFNYEAQQDKSGLPNDRFSAERPEGSISTLTIQRTEQRDSAMYRCASSETLTPTEAFFGQGTRLTVV.